The 23 T cell receptor beta chains below all came from one sample that was sequenced in a study of blood T cell repertoires in COVID-19. TCRdb's table, derived via immunoSEQ multiplex PCR, lists solely in-frame clones and lacks some. The table shows about 320,000 clones, with 90% occurring only once. The sample comprised PBMCs or T cells enriched from blood (not recorded which). These receptors originate from a man aged 60-69 years who had recovered from COVID-19.

The chain has TRBV4-1 and TRBJ2-5; 8 bases match TRBD2. Losses at the gene ends were 0 bases for V and 5 bases for J; bases not matched to a gene: 5. The germline V gene has CDR1 MGHRA and CDR2 YSYEKL. The CDR3 has 15 residues. The CDR3 spells CASSQDAGGGETQYF. DNA of the CDR3: TGCGCCAGCAGCCAAGACGCGGGAGGCGGGGAGACCCAGTACTTC.

The chain combines TRBV30 with TRBJ2-1, with 10 bases fitting TRBD2. The CDR3 loop spans 13 amino acids. V was clipped by 7 bases and J by 7 bases; unmatched bases: 7. The germline V gene has CDR1 GTSNPN and CDR2 SVGIG (reference sequence). The CDR3 bases are TGTGCCTCCCTAGCGGGAGAGTTTAATGAGCAGTTCTTC. Translated, it gives CASLAGEFNEQFF.

The chain employs TRBV9 and TRBJ2-1; 8 bases are a match to TRBD1. Losses at the gene ends were 5 bases for V and 5 bases for J; bases not matched to a gene: 9. This CDR3 is built from 15 residues. From germline, CDR1 is SGDLS and CDR2 YYNGEE. Here the CDR3 DNA reads TGTGCCAGCAGGCCCCCGGGACAGGAAAACAATGAGCAGTTCTTC. Translating it yields CASRPPGQENNEQFF.

The chain couples TRBV18 to TRBJ1-4, with TRBD1 as a possible D gene (6 bases). Trimming took 1 base from V and 6 from J, leaving 12 bases between them. Germline lookup yields CDR1 KGHSH and CDR2 LQKENI. CDR3 size: 15 residues. The chain's CDR3 is CASSPLDSLDEKLFF. CDR3 in DNA: TGTGCCAGCTCACCACTGGACAGCCTGGATGAAAAACTGTTTTTT.

The V call is TRBV3-1 (or the pseudogene TRBV3-2), the J call TRBJ1-4; a possible D gene is TRBD1 (6 bases). The CDR3 is 15 amino acids. V lost 4 bases and J lost 5, with 14 bases in between. Germline-derived CDR1 and CDR2 are LGHDT and YNNKEL (reference sequence). For the CDR3, the DNA is TGTGCCAGCAGCCCCTTTCTAGGGGGAAATGAAAAACTGTTTTTT. Translating it yields CASSPFLGGNEKLFF.

J is TRBJ2-1 and V is TRBV6-2 or TRBV6-3, with TRBD2 identical over 11 bases. The V and J ends lost 5 bases and 5 bases, in that order; junction bases with no gene match: 8. Germline-derived CDR1 and CDR2 are MNHEY and SVGEGT. There are 16 residues in the CDR3. As DNA, the CDR3 is TGTGCCAGCAGTAACATAGCGGGGGGGAGCCACAATGAGCAGTTCTTC. Its translation is CASSNIAGGSHNEQFF.

The rearrangement links TRBV7-9 to TRBJ1-2; possibly TRBD1 for D (5 bases). This CDR3 spans 16 amino acids. V lost 1 base, J lost 2 bases, and 14 bases lay in between. Germline V lookup: CDR1 SEHNR, CDR2 FQNEAQ (reference sequence). CDR3 loop: CASSLGRSAGNYGYTF. In DNA form, the CDR3 reads TGTGCCAGCAGCTTAGGTCGATCGGCAGGGAACTATGGCTACACCTTC.

The chain combines TRBV7-2 with TRBJ1-1, with TRBD1 identical over 10 bases. V was pared by 10 bases and J by 4 bases, with 15 bases of the junction left unmatched. CDR1 is SGHTA and CDR2 is FQGNSA in the germline V gene. CDR3 size: 16 residues. This CDR3 is CATQPLVGDRGTEAFF. The CDR3 nucleotides are TGTGCCACCCAACCCCTTGTAGGGGACAGGGGCACTGAAGCTTTCTTT.

The chain's CDR3 is CASSHRPDRNYGYTF. The CDR3 DNA sequence: TGCGCCAGCAGCCACCGACCGGACAGAAACTATGGCTACACCTTC. V and J are TRBV4-1 and TRBJ1-2; D perhaps matches TRBD1 (6 bases). V was pared by 3 bases and J by 2 bases, with 13 bases between. There are 15 residues in the CDR3. Germline values: CDR1 MGHRA, CDR2 YSYEKL.

On this clone itself: One end of the junction does not line up with germline, which may come from a read error. J is TRBJ2-7 and V is TRBV5-6, with TRBD1 as a possible D gene (6 bases). Germline CDR1 is SGHDT and CDR2 is YYEEEE. This CDR3 is built from 11 residues. The CDR3 reads CASSFGQKSHF. Written as DNA, the CDR3 is TGTGCCAGCAGCTTCGGACAGAAGTCTCACTTC.

V gene TRBV7-2 combines with J gene TRBJ2-5; TRBD2 might be the D (6 bases). CDR1 and CDR2 (germline): SGHTA, FQGNSA. V lost 1 base and J lost 5, with 11 bases in between. The CDR3 runs 14 residues. The DNA of the CDR3 is TGTGCCAGCAGCTTAGGCGGGGCGCGGGAGACCCAGTACTTC. Encoded protein: CASSLGGARETQYF.

This CDR3 is CASSEAGVAQETQYF. As DNA, the CDR3 is TGTGCCAGCAGTGAAGCCGGGGTAGCGCAAGAGACCCAGTACTTC. This chain links TRBV2 with TRBJ2-5; D may be TRBD2 (5 bases). V gave up 0 bases and J gave up 2 bases, with 10 bases separating them. CDR1 is SNHLY and CDR2 is FYNNEI in the germline V gene. The CDR3 extends over 15 amino acids.

This clone was seen just once. The chain joins TRBV3-1 (or the pseudogene TRBV3-2) to TRBJ2-3, with 8 bases matching TRBD2. Germline CDR1 is LGHDT and CDR2 is YNNKEL (reference sequence). The CDR3 is made up of 16 amino acids. Germline trimming cut 4 bases from V and 5 bases from J; bases unmatched to any gene: 11. The CDR3 protein is CASSPLTGGPLDTQYF. CDR3 DNA: TGTGCCAGCAGCCCCCTGACGGGGGGGCCGTTAGATACGCAGTATTTT.

The chain has TRBV4-1 and TRBJ2-7; 7 bases fit TRBD2. Germline trimming cut 4 bases from V and 2 bases from J; bases unmatched to any gene: 11. Germline lookup yields CDR1 MGHRA and CDR2 YSYEKL. CDR3 length: 16 amino acids. The CDR3, as DNA: TGCGCCAGCAGCCCCCCCCCGGGACTAACCGCCTACGAGCAGTACTTC. This gives the protein CASSPPPGLTAYEQYF.

The chain recombines TRBV25-1 with TRBJ1-2; the D gene is possibly TRBD1 (6 bases). V lost 6 bases and J 8 bases, leaving 16 bases between the germline ends. The CDR3 consists of 13 residues. In germline, CDR1 is MGHDK, CDR2 SYGVNS. This CDR3 reads CASSQGHLIGYTF. The CDR3 bases are TGTGCCAGCAGCCAGGGACACTTAATAGGCTACACCTTC.

J is TRBJ1-2 and V is TRBV5-6, with TRBD1 as a possible D gene (5 bases). Germline V gene data show CDR1 as SGHDT and CDR2 as YYEEEE. Between the trimmed V and J ends, which lost 4 bases and 2 bases, there was a span of 15 bases. CDR3 length: 15 amino acids. The CDR3 bases are TGTGCCAGCAGCCCCCTTAGGGGCAGAAACTATGGCTACACCTTC. Translating gives CASSPLRGRNYGYTF.

J is TRBJ1-1 and V is TRBV29-1, with 8 positions matching TRBD1. The CDR3 is 12 residues long. Germline assignment: CDR1 SQVTM and CDR2 ANQGSEA. V lost 7 bases to trimming and J lost 4 bases; unmatched junction nucleotides: 5. CDR3 bases: TGCAGCGACGACAGGGGAGGCACTGAAGCTTTCTTT. Its protein is CSDDRGGTEAFF.

This chain connects TRBV28 to TRBJ1-1; 8 bases map to TRBD1. The V gene's germline CDR1 is MDHEN and CDR2 SYDVKM. After removal of 5 bases from V and 1 base from J, the junction contained 12 bases not matched to a gene. CDR3 size: 17 residues. CDR3: CASSPIRAGTGNTEAFF. The CDR3, as DNA: TGTGCCAGCAGTCCTATCCGTGCCGGGACAGGGAACACTGAAGCTTTCTTT.

The chain is built from TRBV3-1 (or the pseudogene TRBV3-2) and TRBJ1-3, with a tentative D call TRBD1 (6 bases). V was shortened by 2 bases and J by 6 bases, with 8 bases between the two germline ends. Looked up from germline, CDR1 is LGHDT and CDR2 is YNNKEL (reference sequence). The CDR3 contains 13 residues. CDR3 protein: CASSQQGTNTIYF. The DNA of the CDR3 is TGTGCCAGCAGCCAACAGGGGACAAACACCATATATTTT.

This chain joins TRBV4-1 and TRBJ1-5; TRBD1 aligns across 7 bases. Per the germline V gene, CDR1 is MGHRA and CDR2 is YSYEKL. The CDR3 extends over 18 amino acids. V was pared by 0 bases and J by 7 bases, with 15 bases of the junction left unmatched. CDR3 region: CASSQDRRRQGVGQPQHF. CDR3 nucleotides: TGCGCCAGCAGCCAAGATCGTCGACGACAGGGAGTAGGACAGCCCCAGCATTTT.

In this sample, this clone turned up a few times. V is TRBV28 and J is TRBJ1-5; 9 nucleotides align to TRBD1. V lost 6 bases, J lost 6 bases, and 9 bases stayed unmatched. The CDR3 totals 15 residues. Germline CDR1 and CDR2: MDHEN and SYDVKM. The CDR3 protein is CASRQNRGQGQPQHF. CDR3 bases: TGTGCCAGCAGACAAAACAGGGGGCAAGGTCAGCCCCAGCATTTT.

The chain combines TRBV10-2 with TRBJ1-1; D might be TRBD1 (6 bases). This CDR3 is built from 13 residues. The germline V gene encodes CDR1 WSHSY and CDR2 SAAADI. The V gene lost 6 bases and the J gene lost 2 bases, with 10 bases spanning the gap. The CDR3 DNA sequence: TGCGCCAGCAGGGGACAAGCCAACACTGAAGCTTTCTTT. Its translation is CASRGQANTEAFF.

The chain joins TRBV9 to TRBJ2-5; 7 bases are a match to TRBD1. With V trimmed by 5 bases and J by 4 bases, 11 bases remained unmatched. The CDR3 loop spans 15 amino acids. Germline lookup yields CDR1 SGDLS and CDR2 YYNGEE. The CDR3 DNA follows: TGTGCCAGCAGTTTGTTTGAGGGGGCAGGAGAGACCCAGTACTTC. Residues: CASSLFEGAGETQYF.